This T cell receptor (beta chain) was recovered during a study of yellow fever vaccine responses in identical twins. This clonotype appeared a few times. No antigen is known for it. Study-level findings and limits: The T cell response to vaccination in identical twins was reportedly partly convergent and partly personalized.

The CDR3 extends over 13 amino acids. Per the germline V gene, CDR1 is SQVTM and CDR2 is ANQGSEA. V lost 5 bases, J lost 4 bases, and 6 bases stayed unmatched. TCRdb re-derived calls from the RT-PCR reads in MiXCR, one entry per CDR3 protein. This sample has about 21,000 distinct CDR3 sequences; about three quarters occur once, and the top ten carry about 5%. The starting material was T cells from blood (PBMCs), unsorted or a sorted subset (not recorded which), obtained before or after yellow fever vaccination (not recorded which). This chain connects TRBV29-1 to TRBJ1-1, with TRBD1 matching over 8 bases. The source of this sequence is a woman aged 18-29 years who received the yellow fever vaccine. Written as DNA, the CDR3 is TGCAGCGTTCTTAGGACAGGGAGCACTGAAGCTTTCTTT. Protein: CSVLRTGSTEAFF. The full variable domain, its missing parts supplied by reference TRBV29-1 and TRBJ1-1, is SAVISQKPSRDICQRGTSLTIQCQVDSQVTMMFWYRQQPGQSLTLIATANQGSEATYESGFVIDKFPISRPNLTFSTLTVSNMSPEDSSIYLCSVLRTGSTEAFFGQGTRLTVV.